This T cell receptor beta chain came from a study of early T cells in non-severe SARS-CoV-2 infection. V was cut by 4 bases and J by 10 bases, with 8 bases left in between. The germline V gene has CDR1 SQVTM and CDR2 ANQGSEA. CDR3 length: 10 amino acids. One entry per CDR3 protein, called by TCRdb with MiXCR from the 5' RACE reads. The sample shows tens of thousands of distinct CDR3 sequences, under 15% of them seen only once. The gene calls are TRBV29-1 and TRBJ2-1; D not resolved. This TCR was recovered from an adult who was a healthcare worker with PCR-confirmed SARS-CoV-2 infection or an uninfected control (not recorded which). Sequenced input: whole blood. The CDR3 is CSVVSLEQFF. CDR3 DNA: TGCAGCGTTGTTTCGCTGGAGCAGTTCTTC.